Below are 10 T cell receptor beta chains sequenced from a single sample in a study of cytomegalovirus exposure and HLA in healthy donors. With 60 Vbeta and 13 Jbeta primers, the PCR was carried out. The repertoire was sequenced with immunoSEQ multiplex PCR; TCRdb's copy has only in-frame clones and lacks some. The repertoire holds hundreds of thousands of clones, with about 85% as singletons. The specimen sequenced was PBMCs. The source is a girl aged 2 to 9 in good health and CMV-seronegative.

The chain joins TRBV6-1 to TRBJ2-1, with 10 nucleotides matching TRBD2. Germline CDR1 and CDR2: MNHNS and SASEGT. This CDR3 has 14 residues. With V trimmed by 4 bases and J by 5 bases, 2 bases remained unmatched. The CDR3 coding sequence is TGTGCCAGCAGTGGACTAGCGGGTAACAATGAGCAGTTCTTC. Translated, it gives CASSGLAGNNEQFF.

The table lists this clone with a count of one. The rearrangement links TRBV5-4 to TRBJ1-3, with TRBD1 matching over 8 bases. The CDR3 has 17 residues. CDR1 is SGHNT, CDR2 YYREEE, per germline (reference sequence). V was clipped by 4 bases and J by 2 bases; unmatched bases: 11. Here the CDR3 reads CASSQYGQGIPGNTIYF. The CDR3 nucleotides read TGTGCCAGCAGCCAGTACGGACAGGGAATCCCTGGAAACACCATATATTTT.

As for this clone: The same CDR3 is also encoded by other DNA sequences in this sample. The V gene is TRBV29-1, the J gene TRBJ2-3, with D possibly being TRBD1 (8 bases). V lost 4 bases, J lost 3 bases, and 23 bases lay in between. Per the germline V gene, CDR1 is SQVTM and CDR2 is ANQGSEA. This CDR3 has 17 residues. The CDR3 nucleotides are TGCAGCGTTGGATATACCCCATACAGGGGGGGGACAGATACGCAGTATTTT. It encodes CSVGYTPYRGGTDTQYF.

This clone came up once. The V and J genes are TRBV4-1 and TRBJ2-1; 8 bases are shared with TRBD2. Trimming took 6 bases from V and 6 from J; bases not matched to a gene: 13. Germline CDR1 MGHRA, CDR2 YSYEKL. The CDR3 contains 16 residues. The DNA for the CDR3 is TGCGCCAGCAGTCCTACTGTGAGCGGGAGACTCAATGAGCAGTTCTTC. As protein: CASSPTVSGRLNEQFF.

The chain recombines TRBV5-1 with TRBJ2-6; D ambiguous. Trimming cost V 4 bases and J 0 bases, with 8 bases left between them. Germline V CDR1 and CDR2: SGHRS, YFSETQ. This CDR3 is built from 15 residues. CDR3 nucleotides: TGCGCCAGCAGCCCGGCGGCCTCTGGGGCCAACGTCCTGACTTTC. Amino acid sequence: CASSPAASGANVLTF.

This rearrangement joins TRBV19 to TRBJ1-2; 11 bases are shared with TRBD1. Germline assignment: CDR1 LNHDA and CDR2 SQIVND (reference sequence). The CDR3 loop spans 14 amino acids. The junction had 3 bases not matched to a gene; V was cut back by 6 bases and J by 3 bases. The CDR3 is CASRGTGGYYGYTF. The CDR3 DNA sequence: TGTGCCAGTAGAGGGACAGGGGGATACTATGGCTACACCTTC.

Concerning this clone: Other DNA variants within this sample encode the same CDR3. This chain joins TRBV6-5 and TRBJ2-7, with 7 bases aligning to TRBD2. This CDR3 region has 14 residues. Germline-derived CDR1 and CDR2 are MNHEY and SVGAGI. With V trimmed by 2 bases and J by 0 bases, 1 base remained unmatched. The CDR3: CASSYASGSYEQYF. DNA of the CDR3: TGTGCCAGCAGTTACGCTAGCGGCTCCTACGAGCAGTACTTC.

The chain joins TRBV7-6 to TRBJ1-1, with TRBD1 as a possible D gene (6 bases). This CDR3 is 17 amino acids long. V lost 5 bases, J lost 0 bases, and 19 bases lay in between. The germline gives CDR1 SGHVS, CDR2 FNYEAQ. The CDR3 reads CASSPRPNHRVNTEAFF. The CDR3 DNA is TGTGCCAGCAGCCCGAGACCCAATCACAGGGTGAACACTGAAGCTTTCTTT.

V is TRBV10-3 and J is TRBJ2-7; weak D call: TRBD2 (6 bases). V was clipped by 8 bases and J by 0 bases, with 11 bases between them. CDR1 and CDR2 from the germline V gene are ENHRY and SYGVKD. CDR3 size: 13 residues. CDR3 amino acids: CAISRGVSYEQYF. The DNA of the CDR3 is TGTGCCATCTCTCGCGGGGTCTCCTACGAGCAGTACTTC.

J is TRBJ2-7 and V is TRBV5-1; D possibly corresponds to TRBD1 (5 bases). CDR3 length: 15 residues. V lost 0 bases to trimming and J lost 4 bases, with 14 bases between them. Germline V gene data show CDR1 as SGHRS and CDR2 as YFSETQ. The CDR3 DNA reads TGCGCCAGCAGCTTGGATATATCAGGGCAGTACGAGCAGTACTTC. It yields the protein CASSLDISGQYEQYF.